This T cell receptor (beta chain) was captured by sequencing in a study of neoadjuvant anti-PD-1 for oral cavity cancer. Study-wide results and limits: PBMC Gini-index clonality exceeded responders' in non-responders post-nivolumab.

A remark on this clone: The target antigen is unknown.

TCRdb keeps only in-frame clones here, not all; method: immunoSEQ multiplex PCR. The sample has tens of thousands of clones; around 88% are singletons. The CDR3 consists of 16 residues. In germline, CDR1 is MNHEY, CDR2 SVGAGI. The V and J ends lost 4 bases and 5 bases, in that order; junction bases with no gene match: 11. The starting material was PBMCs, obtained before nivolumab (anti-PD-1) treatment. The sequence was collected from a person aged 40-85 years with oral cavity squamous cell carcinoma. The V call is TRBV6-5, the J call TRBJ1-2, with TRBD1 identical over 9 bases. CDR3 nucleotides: TGTGCCAGCAGTTTGGACACAGGGGGCCGGAGATATGGCTACACCTTC. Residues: CASSLDTGGRRYGYTF.